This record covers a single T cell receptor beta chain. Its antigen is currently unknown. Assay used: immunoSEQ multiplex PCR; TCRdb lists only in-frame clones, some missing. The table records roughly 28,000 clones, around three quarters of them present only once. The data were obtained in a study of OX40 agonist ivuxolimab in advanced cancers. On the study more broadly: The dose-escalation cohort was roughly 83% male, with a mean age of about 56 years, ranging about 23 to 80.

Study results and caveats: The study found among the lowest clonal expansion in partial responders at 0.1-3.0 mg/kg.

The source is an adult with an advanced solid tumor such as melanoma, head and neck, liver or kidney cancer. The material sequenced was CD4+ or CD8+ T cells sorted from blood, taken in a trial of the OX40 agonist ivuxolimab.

CDR3 sequence reads: CASSEQGVNTEAFF. The CDR3 DNA sequence: TGTGCCAGCAGTGAACAGGGGGTGAACACTGAAGCTTTCTTT. The chain has TRBV6-1 and TRBJ1-1, with 7 bases identical to TRBD1. CDR1 is MNHNS, CDR2 SASEGT, per germline. J gave up 0 bases and V 2 bases, and 0 bases lay outside the gene matches. This CDR3 is 14 amino acids long.